One sample yielded the 24 T cell receptor beta chains listed below, sequenced in a study of neurological immune-mediated disorders. Using its own MiXCR run on the 5' RACE reads, TCRdb lists one record per CDR3 protein. Of about 40,000 distinct CDR3 sequences in the sample, approximately 2.4% were seen once. Source material: PBMCs. The receptors shown here come from a man aged 45-60 years with multiple sclerosis.

This clonotype was detected many times. The rearrangement joins TRBV5-6 to TRBJ2-7; D remains ambiguous. V was cut by 5 bases and J by 0 bases, with 15 bases left in between. Germline V gene data show CDR1 as SGHDT and CDR2 as YYEEEE. This CDR3 region has 15 residues. CDR3 loop: CASSPTGRSSYEQYF. DNA of the CDR3: TGTGCCAGCAGTCCGACGGGCCGAAGCTCCTACGAGCAGTACTTC.

Ten or more counts support this clonotype. J is TRBJ1-1 and V is TRBV5-1; no reliable D call. The CDR3 totals 14 residues. Germline CDR1 is SGHRS and CDR2 is YFSETQ. Trimming stripped 0 bases from V and 1 base from J, with 7 bases between. The DNA for the CDR3 is TGCGCCAGCAGCTTGGTGCCCACGAACACTGAAGCTTTCTTT. As protein: CASSLVPTNTEAFF.

This clonotype came up many times. The genes are TRBV5-1 and TRBJ2-3, with D perhaps given as TRBD1 or TRBD2 (5 bases each). V lost 3 bases to trimming and J lost 5 bases, with 16 bases between them. There are 15 residues in the CDR3. CDR1 SGHRS and CDR2 YFSETQ come from the germline V gene. The DNA for the CDR3 is TGCGCCAGCAGCTCCACTGTCGGGACCCGAGATACGCAGTATTTT. This sequence encodes CASSSTVGTRDTQYF.

This clonotype occurred a few times. This chain joins TRBV2 and TRBJ2-7, with D possibly matching TRBD1 (5 bases). The germline V gene encodes CDR1 SNHLY and CDR2 FYNNEI. The CDR3 loop spans 13 amino acids. Trimming stripped 4 bases from V and 4 bases from J, with 11 bases between. For the CDR3, the DNA is TGTGCCAGCAGTGTTGGGGCGAGTTACGAGCAGTACTTC. It encodes CASSVGASYEQYF.

This clonotype was detected ten times or more. The CDR3 region is CASSQGHRPDTQYF. The DNA of the CDR3 is TGCGCCAGCAGCCAGGGACACCGCCCAGATACGCAGTATTTT. The J gene is TRBJ2-3, the V gene TRBV5-1; a possible D gene is TRBD1 (6 bases). CDR1 is SGHRS, CDR2 YFSETQ, per germline. This CDR3 is 14 amino acids long. V lost 4 bases to trimming and J lost 4 bases, with 13 bases between them.

There are many counts of this clonotype. V usage is TRBV10-3 and J usage is TRBJ2-2; D call uncertain. The CDR3 contains 14 residues. V gave up 2 bases and J gave up 5 bases, with 9 bases separating them. CDR1 and CDR2 (germline): ENHRY, SYGVKD. This chain's CDR3 is CAISEGFRTGELFF. In DNA, the CDR3 is TGTGCCATCAGTGAGGGATTTAGGACCGGGGAGCTGTTTTTT.

This clonotype has a count of ten or more. V gene TRBV20-1 combines with J gene TRBJ2-3; the D is unclear. The germline V and J ends were trimmed by 2 bases and 4 bases, with 7 bases remaining between them. Germline V gene sequence: CDR1 DFQATT, CDR2 SNEGSKA (reference sequence). This CDR3 contains 12 residues. The CDR3 nucleotides are TGCAGTGCTAGATACAGTGCAGATACGCAGTATTTT. It translates to CSARYSADTQYF.

This clonotype came up many times. This chain joins TRBV12-3 or TRBV12-4 and TRBJ2-1, with unresolved D. The CDR3 extends over 15 amino acids. Trimming stripped 1 base from V and 6 bases from J, with 13 bases between. The CDR3 DNA sequence: TGTGCCAGCAGTTTAGTTGTCCACCGCCGCAATGAGCAGTTCTTC. Its translation: CASSLVVHRRNEQFF.

This clonotype was recorded many times. The chain employs TRBV7-8 and TRBJ2-7; tentatively, D is TRBD1 or TRBD2 (5 bases each). This CDR3 is 14 amino acids long. V was cut by 5 bases and J by 3 bases, with 14 bases left in between. The germline CDR1 and CDR2 sequences are SGHVS and FQNEAQ. This CDR3 is CASSAGGQSYEQYF. The DNA for the CDR3 is TGTGCCAGCAGCGCTGGGGGTCAAAGCTACGAGCAGTACTTC.

Many counts were recorded for this clonotype. The rearrangement joins TRBV7-2 to TRBJ2-2, with TRBD1 as a possible D gene (6 bases). V was shortened by 6 bases and J by 1 base, with 12 bases between the two germline ends. This CDR3 is 15 amino acids long. Germline V gene sequence: CDR1 SGHTA, CDR2 FQGNSA. Here the CDR3 DNA reads TGTGCCAGCAGTCCGGACAGAATGAACACCGGGGAGCTGTTTTTT. This translates into CASSPDRMNTGELFF.

This clonotype came up many times. The limits of the CDR3 on the DNA are not certain, so only TCRdb's listed CDR3 is given. This chain links TRBV10-3 with TRBJ1-6; TRBD1 is taken as the D call from the table, unchecked against the DNA. The CDR3 sequence runs 14 residues, both termini included. Germline V CDR1 and CDR2: ENHRY, SYGVKD. CDR3 amino acids: CAISFGTGNSPLNF.

At least ten counts were recorded for this clonotype. This chain links TRBV24-1 with TRBJ2-2; D is perhaps TRBD2 (6 bases). Germline CDR1 and CDR2: KGHDR and SFDVKD. CDR3 size: 14 residues. Trimming took 0 bases from V and 14 from J, leaving 15 bases between them. In DNA, the CDR3 is TGTGCCACCAGTGATTTGCAAAGTTTCGGGGGACTGTTTTTT. It is translated as CATSDLQSFGGLFF.

This clonotype was seen a handful of times. A much larger clone sits a single nucleotide away, making a read error possible. The chain uses TRBV7-8 and TRBJ2-3; D unclear. The CDR3 sequence is 12 residues long. The germline V and J ends were trimmed by 5 bases and 8 bases, with 11 bases remaining between them. In germline, CDR1 is SGHVS, CDR2 FQNEAQ. The DNA of the CDR3 is TGTGCCAGCAGCCCCGCGGCAGGTACGCAGTATTTT. Translated: CASSPAAGTQYF.

This clonotype was counted many times. This chain connects TRBV12-3 or TRBV12-4 to TRBJ1-1, with D maybe TRBD1 (6 bases). The CDR3 sequence is 14 residues long. Trimming pared 2 bases from V and 5 bases from J, leaving 12 bases between. The CDR3 nucleotides read TGTGCCAGCAGTTTAACAGGGAGGGTAACTGAAGCTTTCTTT. It encodes CASSLTGRVTEAFF.

This clonotype has ten or more counts. This chain links TRBV5-1 with TRBJ1-1; tentatively, D is TRBD1 (6 bases). The CDR3 sequence is 14 residues long. V was cut by 0 bases and J by 4 bases, with 10 bases left in between. Germline V gene data show CDR1 as SGHRS and CDR2 as YFSETQ. Here the CDR3 DNA reads TGCGCCAGCAGCTTGGTACAGGGAGGCACTGAAGCTTTCTTT. It yields the protein CASSLVQGGTEAFF. Full variable domain (remainder filled in from reference TRBV5-1 and TRBJ1-1): KAGVTQTPRYLIKTRGQQVTLSCSPISGHRSVSWYQQTPGQGLQFLFEYFSETQRNKGNFPGRFSGRQFSNSRSEMNVSTLELGDSALYLCASSLVQGGTEAFFGQGTRLTVV.

This clonotype was seen a few times. An end of the junction does not agree with germline; a read error may underlie this. The chain has TRBV10-2 and TRBJ1-5; D gene unclear. This CDR3 contains 14 residues. The germline V gene encodes CDR1 WSHSY and CDR2 SAAADI. CDR3 sequence: CASSESYVNQPQNF. Written as DNA, the CDR3 is TGCGCCAGCAGTGAGTCGTATGTAAATCAGCCCCAGAATTTT.

This clonotype was seen more than once but under ten times. V usage is TRBV4-1 and J usage is TRBJ2-3; the D gene is possibly TRBD1 (6 bases). Germline CDR1 is MGHRA and CDR2 is YSYEKL. The CDR3 has 16 amino acids. V was cut by 3 bases and J by 3 bases, with 16 bases left in between. DNA for the CDR3: TGCGCCAGCAGCCAGGTTACAGGGTGGTTAACAGATACGCAGTATTTT. It codes for CASSQVTGWLTDTQYF.

This clonotype has at least ten counts. V gene TRBV5-1 combines with J gene TRBJ2-3, with TRBD2 matching over 8 bases. Germline V gene sequence: CDR1 SGHRS, CDR2 YFSETQ. V gave up 0 bases and J gave up 1 base; unmatched junction bases: 7. The length of the CDR3 is 17 residues. CDR3 in amino acids: CASSLVTGGLGTDTQYF. The CDR3 DNA reads TGCGCCAGCAGCTTGGTGACGGGGGGGCTCGGCACAGATACGCAGTATTTT.

About this clonotype itself: A much more abundant neighbour one base away suggests this may be a read error. The V gene is TRBV21-1, the J gene TRBJ1-4; the table's D call, TRBD1, has no DNA check behind it. TRBV21-1 is a listed pseudogene. This CDR3 spans 14 amino acids. CDR3 sequence reads: CASSLRGRNDKLFF. The DNA of the CDR3 is TGTGCCAGCAGCCTTAGGGGGCGTAATGACAAACTGTTTTTT.

This clonotype was seen repeatedly, ten times or more. The CDR3 reads CASSFGEQFF. Here the CDR3 DNA reads TGTGCCAGCAGCTTCGGTGAGCAGTTCTTC. The chain carries TRBV11-2 and TRBJ2-1; D uncertain. This CDR3 spans 10 amino acids. Trimming removed 3 bases at V and 9 bases at J, with 3 bases between. Per germline, CDR1 SGHAT and CDR2 FQNNGV.

This clonotype appeared many times. The chain has TRBV7-2 and TRBJ1-3, with 8 bases aligning to TRBD1. The CDR3 is made up of 18 amino acids. V was clipped by 6 bases and J by 0 bases; unmatched bases: 13. Germline lookup yields CDR1 SGHTA and CDR2 FQGNSA. CDR3 nucleotides: TGTGCCAGCAGTCCACGGGTGTCCGGGACAGGCTCTGGAAACACCATATATTTT. This sequence encodes CASSPRVSGTGSGNTIYF.

This clonotype has ten or more counts. This chain links TRBV24-1 with TRBJ2-5; the D gene is possibly TRBD1 (5 bases). Deletions cut 0 bases from V and 4 bases from J, with 11 bases between. This CDR3 is built from 15 residues. The germline CDR1 and CDR2 sequences are KGHDR and SFDVKD. The CDR3 DNA reads as TGTGCCACCAGTGATTTGATCAGGGTGGGAGAGACCCAGTACTTC. It yields the protein CATSDLIRVGETQYF.

The chain links TRBV3-1 to TRBJ2-7, with unresolved D. Germline CDR1 LGHDT, CDR2 YNNKEL (reference sequence). This CDR3 spans 11 amino acids. Trimming took off 2 bases at V and 5 bases at J, with 4 bases between the two ends. DNA for the CDR3: TGTGCCAGCAGCCAAATGCACGAGCAGTACTTC. This sequence encodes CASSQMHEQYF.

The sample holds many counts of this clonotype. V is TRBV24-1 and J is TRBJ2-5; D remains ambiguous. The CDR3 extends over 13 amino acids. Germline V gives CDR1 KGHDR, CDR2 SFDVKD. Trimming took off 4 bases at V and 1 base at J, with 6 bases between the two ends. The CDR3 DNA sequence: TGTGCCACCAGTGACAGGTCCCAAGAGACCCAGTACTTC. Amino acid sequence: CATSDRSQETQYF.